Listed here are 19 T cell receptor beta chains from one sample, sequenced in a study of T cells of healthy individuals. MiXCR, run by TCRdb on the 5' RACE reads, gives a single entry per CDR3 protein. The sample includes about 96,000 distinct CDR3 sequences, roughly 15% of them seen just once. These receptors were collected from a human donor in good health.

At least ten counts were recorded for this clonotype. This chain connects TRBV20-1 to TRBJ1-2, with D possibly being TRBD1 (5 bases). Germline CDR1 reads DFQATT; CDR2 reads SNEGSKA (reference sequence). This CDR3 has 12 amino acids. V was shortened by 0 bases and J by 3 bases, with 5 bases between the two germline ends. In DNA, the CDR3 is TGCAGTGCTAGAGACAGGGACTATGGCTACACCTTC. Residues: CSARDRDYGYTF.

This clonotype was seen more than once but under ten times. The chain couples TRBV7-9 to TRBJ2-2; D is uncertain. Trimming removed 7 bases from V and 4 bases from J, with 4 bases in between. The germline CDR1 and CDR2 sequences are SEHNR and FQNEAQ (reference sequence). This CDR3 has 11 residues. CDR3 in amino acids: CASTITGELFF. The CDR3 nucleotides are TGTGCCAGCACCATCACCGGGGAGCTGTTTTTT.

V is TRBV20-1 and J is TRBJ2-3; TRBD1 matches 10 bases. The germline V gene encodes CDR1 DFQATT and CDR2 SNEGSKA (reference sequence). The CDR3 has 13 residues. With 6 bases clipped from V and 5 bases from J, the junction kept 5 bases outside the gene matches. CDR3 nucleotide sequence: TGCAGTGCCACAGACAGGGGGCGAGATACGCAGTATTTT. The encoded protein is CSATDRGRDTQYF.

This clonotype has a single count. The chain joins TRBV28 to TRBJ1-5; tentatively, D is TRBD1 (5 bases). Trimming cost V 4 bases and J 6 bases, with 13 bases left between them. Germline loops: CDR1 MDHEN, CDR2 SYDVKM. The CDR3 runs 14 residues. CDR3 sequence reads: CASSSVQGPQPQHF. CDR3 coding DNA: TGTGCCAGCAGTTCTGTGCAGGGACCTCAGCCCCAGCATTTT.

This clonotype was observed a few times. This chain uses TRBV3-1 with TRBJ1-2, with D perhaps TRBD1 (6 bases). The CDR3 has 14 amino acids. The V gene's germline CDR1 is LGHDT and CDR2 YNNKEL (reference sequence). Deletions cut 2 bases from V and 3 bases from J, with 10 bases between. This chain's CDR3 is CASSQTRGYYGYTF. The DNA of the CDR3 is TGTGCCAGCAGCCAAACCAGGGGTTACTATGGCTACACCTTC. The full variable domain, in which reference TRBV3-1 and TRBJ1-2 provide the parts outside the CDR3, is DTAVSQTPKYLVTQMGNDKSIKCEQNLGHDTMYWYKQDSKKFLKIMFSYNNKELIINETVPNRFSPKSPDKAHLNLHINSLELGDSAVYFCASSQTRGYYGYTFGSGTRLTVV.

The V and J genes are TRBV19 and TRBJ2-7, with D possibly matching TRBD1 (5 bases). The germline CDR1 and CDR2 sequences are LNHDA and SQIVND (reference sequence). The V gene lost 3 bases and the J gene lost 3 bases, with 9 bases spanning the gap. The CDR3 sequence is 13 residues long. The chain's CDR3 is CASSMQGYYEQYF. CDR3 DNA: TGTGCCAGTAGTATGCAGGGCTACTACGAGCAGTACTTC.

In its sample, this clonotype was seen many times. The chain carries TRBV4-2 and TRBJ1-5; unclear D gene. The CDR3 is made up of 16 amino acids. The V end lost 0 bases, the J end lost 6 bases, and 15 bases lay between the germline ends. Germline V lookup: CDR1 LGHNA, CDR2 YNFKEQ. CDR3: CASSQDLGGKGQPQHF. The DNA of the CDR3 is TGTGCCAGCAGCCAAGATCTAGGAGGAAAGGGTCAGCCCCAGCATTTT.

The chain has TRBV20-1 and TRBJ1-2, with D unresolved. V lost 3 bases and J 5 bases, leaving 7 bases between the germline ends. The germline CDR1 and CDR2 sequences are DFQATT and SNEGSKA (reference sequence). The length of the CDR3 is 11 residues. The CDR3 reads CSARARYGYTF. The DNA of the CDR3 is TGCAGTGCTAGGGCAAGGTATGGCTACACCTTC.

This clonotype was observed a few times. The V gene is TRBV5-1, the J gene TRBJ2-2; D perhaps matches TRBD1 (6 bases). Germline lookup yields CDR1 SGHRS and CDR2 YFSETQ. The CDR3 has 14 amino acids. V lost 2 bases, J lost 9 bases, and 14 bases lay in between. CDR3: CASSLRGRDRELFF. In nucleotides, the CDR3 is TGCGCCAGCAGCTTAAGGGGCCGGGACAGGGAGCTGTTTTTT.

This clonotype has at least ten counts. This rearrangement joins TRBV7-9 to TRBJ2-1; D is perhaps TRBD1 (6 bases). The CDR3 has 15 amino acids. V lost 5 bases and J lost 5, with 16 bases in between. Germline V gene sequence: CDR1 SEHNR, CDR2 FQNEAQ (reference sequence). For the CDR3, the DNA is TGTGCCAGCAGCGCCGTTTGGACAGTCGACAATGAGCAGTTCTTC. Encoded protein: CASSAVWTVDNEQFF.

The J gene is TRBJ2-5, the V gene TRBV5-5, with D possibly being TRBD2 (6 bases). CDR1 and CDR2 from the germline V gene are SGHKS and YYEKEE (reference sequence). CDR3 length: 14 residues. The ends were cut back, 0 bases at V and 4 bases at J, with 10 bases in the middle. The CDR3 protein is CASSLAGVGETQYF. Here the CDR3 DNA reads TGTGCCAGCAGCTTGGCGGGGGTTGGAGAGACCCAGTACTTC.

CDR3 in amino acids: CASSQDRSGGANTQYF. Written as DNA, the CDR3 is TGCGCCAGCAGCCAAGATCGAAGCGGGGGGGCGAATACGCAGTATTTT. The chain employs TRBV4-3 and TRBJ2-3, with 10 bases identical to TRBD2. With 0 bases clipped from V and 7 bases from J, the junction kept 7 bases outside the gene matches. The CDR3 consists of 16 residues. Per germline, CDR1 LGHNA and CDR2 YSLEER.

This clonotype was seen a handful of times. This sequence joins TRBV5-1 and TRBJ2-3; 7 nucleotides line up with TRBD2. Germline CDR1 and CDR2: SGHRS and YFSETQ. J lost 5 bases, V lost 4 bases, and 16 bases had no gene match. This CDR3 is 17 amino acids long. CDR3 bases: TGCGCCAGCAGCCCCCTGGTTGACCCCTCGGGGGGAGATACGCAGTATTTT. This sequence encodes CASSPLVDPSGGDTQYF.

The V gene is TRBV5-1, the J gene TRBJ1-5; 7 bases are a match to TRBD1. CDR1 and CDR2 from the germline V gene are SGHRS and YFSETQ. V lost 8 bases, J lost 5 bases, and 7 bases stayed unmatched. There are 13 residues in the CDR3. The CDR3 DNA follows: TGCGCCAGTCCGGGACAGATGGATCAGCCCCAGCATTTT. This sequence encodes CASPGQMDQPQHF.

The chain couples TRBV14 to TRBJ2-7, with 12 bases identical to TRBD2. V shed 1 base and J 4 bases; nucleotides not matched to a gene: 5. This CDR3 has 16 amino acids. Looked up from germline, CDR1 is SGHDN and CDR2 is FVKESK. The CDR3 sequence is CASSQVGLAGLYEQYF. The CDR3 region has the DNA TGTGCCAGCAGCCAAGTAGGACTAGCGGGGTTATACGAGCAGTACTTC.

The rearrangement joins TRBV20-1 to TRBJ2-3; D unclear. V lost 0 bases and J 1 base, leaving 5 bases between the germline ends. Germline CDR1 DFQATT, CDR2 SNEGSKA (reference sequence). This CDR3 is built from 13 residues. In nucleotides, the CDR3 is TGCAGTGCTAGAGATATCGGCACAGATACGCAGTATTTT. It codes for CSARDIGTDTQYF.

The genes are TRBV27 and TRBJ2-7, with 9 bases aligning to TRBD1. CDR1 is MNHEY, CDR2 SMNVEV, per germline (reference sequence). Losses at the gene ends were 3 bases for V and 5 bases for J; bases not matched to a gene: 14. The CDR3 covers 17 residues. CDR3 protein: CASSLSRDRVLSHEQYF. In DNA, the CDR3 is TGTGCCAGCAGTTTGTCCCGGGACAGGGTACTGTCCCACGAGCAGTACTTC.

This clonotype was observed many times. V and J are TRBV29-1 and TRBJ2-3; TRBD1 is a possible D gene (5 bases). Per the germline V gene, CDR1 is SQVTM and CDR2 is ANQGSEA. This CDR3 contains 13 residues. V was trimmed by 1 base and J by 3 bases, leaving 8 bases between them. CDR3 sequence: CSVEARGTDTQYF. As DNA, the CDR3 is TGCAGCGTTGAAGCTAGGGGTACAGATACGCAGTATTTT.

This clonotype was observed a handful of times. V gene TRBV20-1 combines with J gene TRBJ2-5; D tentatively fits TRBD1 or TRBD2 (6 bases each). The germline CDR1 and CDR2 sequences are DFQATT and SNEGSKA (reference sequence). Deletions cut 5 bases from V and 2 bases from J, with 18 bases between. This CDR3 region has 15 residues. CDR3: CSAEWRGAMQETQYF. As DNA, the CDR3 is TGCAGTGCTGAATGGAGGGGGGCGATGCAAGAGACCCAGTACTTC.